This T cell receptor (beta chain) was recorded in a study of post-analysis software for immune sequencing data. Overall study findings and caveats: With TRBV5-6, TRBV5-1 and TRBV20-1 included, about five TRBV segments were more frequent in patients than in controls.

This clonotype appeared a few times. What it binds is unknown. Germline V gives CDR1 KGHDR, CDR2 SFDVKD. V shed 7 bases and J shed 2 bases, with 12 bases lying between them. The CDR3 totals 14 residues. Unique molecular identifiers were carried by the TCR beta cDNA libraries. TCRdb fed the PCR reads into MiXCR, producing one record per CDR3 protein. The sample shows 750,000 to 950,000 distinct CDR3 sequences, about 50% of them seen only once. The clonotype was recovered from a girl between 10 and 17 years old with multiple sclerosis. This sequence joins TRBV24-1 and TRBJ2-3, with D uncertain. The sample taken for sequencing was blood. The CDR3 bases are TGTGCCACCAGGGAAACCGGGCCCACAGATACGCAGTATTTT. Its translation is CATRETGPTDTQYF.